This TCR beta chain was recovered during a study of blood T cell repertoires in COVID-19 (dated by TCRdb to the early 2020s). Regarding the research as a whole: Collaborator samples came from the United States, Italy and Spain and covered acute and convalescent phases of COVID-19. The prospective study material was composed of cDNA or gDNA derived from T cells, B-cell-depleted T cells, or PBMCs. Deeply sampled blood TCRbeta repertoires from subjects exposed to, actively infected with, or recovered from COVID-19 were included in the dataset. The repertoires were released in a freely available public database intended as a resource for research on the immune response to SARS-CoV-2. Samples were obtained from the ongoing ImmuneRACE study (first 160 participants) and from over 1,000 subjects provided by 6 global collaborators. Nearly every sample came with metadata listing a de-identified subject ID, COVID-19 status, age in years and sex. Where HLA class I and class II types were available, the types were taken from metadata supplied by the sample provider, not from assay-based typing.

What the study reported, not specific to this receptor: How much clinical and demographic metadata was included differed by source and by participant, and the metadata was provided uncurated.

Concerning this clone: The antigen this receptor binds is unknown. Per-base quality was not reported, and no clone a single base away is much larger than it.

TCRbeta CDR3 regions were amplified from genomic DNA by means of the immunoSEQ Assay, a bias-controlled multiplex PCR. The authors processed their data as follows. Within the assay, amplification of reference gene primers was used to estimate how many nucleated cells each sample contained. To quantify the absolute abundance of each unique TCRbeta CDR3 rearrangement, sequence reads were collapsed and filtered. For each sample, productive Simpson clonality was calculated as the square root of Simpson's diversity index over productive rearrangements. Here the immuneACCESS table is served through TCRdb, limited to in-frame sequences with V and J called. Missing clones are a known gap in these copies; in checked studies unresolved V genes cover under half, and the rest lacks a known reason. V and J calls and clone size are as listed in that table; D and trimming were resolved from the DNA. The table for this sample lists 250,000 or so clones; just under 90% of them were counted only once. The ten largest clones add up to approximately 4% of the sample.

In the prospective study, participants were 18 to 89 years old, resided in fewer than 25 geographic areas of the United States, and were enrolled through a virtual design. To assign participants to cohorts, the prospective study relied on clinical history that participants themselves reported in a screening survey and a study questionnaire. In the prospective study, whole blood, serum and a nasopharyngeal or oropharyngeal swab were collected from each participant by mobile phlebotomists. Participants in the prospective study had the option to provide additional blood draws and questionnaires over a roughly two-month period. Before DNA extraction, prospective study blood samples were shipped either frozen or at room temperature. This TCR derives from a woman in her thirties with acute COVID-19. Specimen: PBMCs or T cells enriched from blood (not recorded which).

CDR3 protein: CASSAGQASYEQYF. The DNA is as follows: TGTGCCAGTAGTGCAGGACAGGCCTCCTACGAGCAGTACTTC. The sequence links TRBV19 to TRBJ2-7; TRBD1 matches 7 bases in the middle. The cysteine opens and the phenylalanine closes a CDR3 of 14 amino acids. The DNA shown is the 42-base CDR3, in frame from base 1. V is pruned by 5 bases and J by 0 bases, leaving 4 bases of the junction without a gene match. CDR1 and CDR2, per the germline V gene (reference sequence), are LNHDA and SQIVND.